This is a list of T cell receptor beta chains from one sample in a study of identical twins. TCRdb recomputed calls from the 5' RACE reads with MiXCR, one row per CDR3 protein. The sample records approximately 220,000 distinct CDR3 sequences, 7.5% being singletons. This sample was also put to use in a study of yellow fever vaccine responses in identical twins.

Sequencing was carried out using memory (CD45RO+) T cells sorted from blood. The source is a woman between 18 and 30 years old in good health. CDR3s include the opening cysteine and the closing phenylalanine or tryptophan. The D gene is left open where the match is weak. Size is stated for part of the rows, as once, few or many counts, or as a class when the clone is expanded.

abundance	d_gene	v_gene	j_gene	CDR3nt	CDR3aa
few	NA	TRBV7-8	TRBJ1-1	TGTGCCAGCAGCTTAGCATCGGCTGGGAACACTGAAGCTTTCTTT	CASSLASAGNTEAFF
many	NA	TRBV12-3/TRBV12-4	TRBJ2-6	TGTGCCACCACACTGGTATCTGGGGCCAACGTCCTGACTTTC	CATTLVSGANVLTF
many	NA	TRBV7-2	TRBJ1-4	TGTGCCAGCAGCTTAGGGCCCGACTCAAGCGGGAGTGAAAAACTGTTTTTT	CASSLGPDSSGSEKLFF
NA	NA	TRBV14	TRBJ2-2	TGTGCCAGCAGCCCAATGTCAGGGGCGGGCACCGGGGAGCTGTTTTTT	CASSPMSGAGTGELFF
NA	TRBD1	TRBV6-5	TRBJ2-2	TGTGCCAGCAGTTACTCGAAGACAGGGGAGTACACCGGGGAGCTGTTTTTT	CASSYSKTGEYTGELFF
many	NA	TRBV5-1	TRBJ1-2	TGCGCCAGCACCGTCGGGGTGGCTTACTATGGCTACACCTTC	CASTVGVAYYGYTF
NA	NA	TRBV15	TRBJ2-5	TGTGCCACCAGCAGATTGAACAGGGTTGAGACCCAGTACTTC	CATSRLNRVETQYF
once	TRBD1	TRBV6-2/TRBV6-3	TRBJ1-2	TGTGCCAGCAGTTCCGGACAGGGGAGCTACACCTTC	CASSSGQGSYTF
few	TRBD1	TRBV3-1	TRBJ2-1	TGTGCCAGCAGCCTAAGACAGGGCCCCTACAATGAGCAGTTCTTC	CASSLRQGPYNEQFF
many	NA	TRBV6-1	TRBJ1-4	TGTGCCAGCAGACACCGGGACGGCCGTGAAAAACTGTTTTTT	CASRHRDGREKLFF
many	TRBD2	TRBV12-3/TRBV12-4	TRBJ2-3	TGTGCCAGCAGTTTTTACGGGAGGCACACAGATACGCAGTATTTT	CASSFYGRHTDTQYF
many	NA	TRBV7-9	TRBJ2-2	TGTGCCAGCAGCTTAGACTGGCTCAACACCGGGGAGCTGTTTTTT	CASSLDWLNTGELFF
NA	NA	TRBV4-3	TRBJ2-5	TGCGCCAGCAGCCAAGATTCCAGCCTGGGGGCCCAGTACTTC	CASSQDSSLGAQYF
NA	NA	TRBV4-2	TRBJ2-2	TGTGCCAGCAGCCAGGACGACAAAGGAGGATCCGGGGAGCTGTTTTTT	CASSQDDKGGSGELFF
few	NA	TRBV7-9	TRBJ2-3	TGTGCCAGCAGCTTATCCCAGCTGTATACGCAGTATTTT	CASSLSQLYTQYF
many	TRBD2	TRBV24-1	TRBJ2-7	TGTGCCACCAGTCGCGGGGGTTCCTACGAGCAGTACTTC	CATSRGGSYEQYF
many	NA	TRBV10-3	TRBJ2-1	TGTGCCATCAGCGGCCCGGCAAATGAGCAGTTCTTC	CAISGPANEQFF
many	TRBD1	TRBV27	TRBJ2-3	TGTGCCAGCAGTTTGGGGACAGGGAATCCAGATACGCAGTATTTT	CASSLGTGNPDTQYF
NA	NA	TRBV6-1	TRBJ2-2	TGTGCCAGCAGTCAAACGGGAGTCTCAGCCGGGGAGCTGTTTTTT	CASSQTGVSAGELFF
NA	TRBD1	TRBV11-3	TRBJ1-5	TGTGCCAGCAGCCCCCACAGGGGTAATCAGCCCCAGCATTTT	CASSPHRGNQPQHF
NA	NA	TRBV20-1	TRBJ2-2	TGCAGTGCTAGATCAACCGGGACCGAGTTCGGGGAGCTGTTTTTT	CSARSTGTEFGELFF
NA	NA	TRBV20-1	TRBJ1-5	TGCAGTGCTAGTTCTGGCGTCGGCTTGTATAGCAATCAGCCCCAGCATTTT	CSASSGVGLYSNQPQHF
few	NA	TRBV15	TRBJ2-1	TGTGCCACCAGCAGAGATCCCGGGACCATAACGTACAATGAGCAGTTCTTC	CATSRDPGTITYNEQFF
NA	TRBD1	TRBV5-1	TRBJ2-5	TGCGCCAGCAGCTACCAGGGGGCGCGGGTCGAAGAGACCCAGTACTTC	CASSYQGARVEETQYF
few	NA	TRBV20-1	TRBJ2-4	TGCAGTGCTAGTCGGTTGGAGGGAGGTGACAAAAACATTCAGTACTTC	CSASRLEGGDKNIQYF
many	NA	TRBV20-1	TRBJ1-6	TGCAGTGCTAGAGCAACAGATAATTCACCCCTCCACTTT	CSARATDNSPLHF
many	NA	TRBV5-1	TRBJ1-1	TGCGCCAGCAGCTCGAAGCCCGCAGGGGCAGGCACTGAAGCTTTCTTT	CASSSKPAGAGTEAFF
few	NA	TRBV28	TRBJ1-6	TGTGCCAGCAGTACCCCCGGGCTACATTCACCCCTCCACTTT	CASSTPGLHSPLHF
few	NA	TRBV20-1	TRBJ2-1	TGCAGTGCAGAGGGTGACCCGGGGGGCGCCTACAATGAGCAGTTCTTC	CSAEGDPGGAYNEQFF
few	TRBD1	TRBV27	TRBJ2-7	TGTGCCAGCGCTGACAGGGGAGGCACCTACGAGCAGTACTTC	CASADRGGTYEQYF
many	NA	TRBV10-3	TRBJ2-5	TGTGCCATCAGTGAGAGGGCACCTCAAGAGACCCAGTACTTC	CAISERAPQETQYF
NA	TRBD1	TRBV6-6	TRBJ1-2	TGTGCCAGCAGTTATAAGGGGGCTCTGATCTACACCTTC	CASSYKGALIYTF
few	NA	TRBV2	TRBJ1-5	TGTGCCAGCAGTTCCGCCGGGACTGGGAATCAGCCCCAGCATTTT	CASSSAGTGNQPQHF
few	TRBD1	TRBV6-5	TRBJ1-3	TGTGCCAGCAGTTACTCGTCAGCAGGGGGTAGTGGAAACACCATATATTTT	CASSYSSAGGSGNTIYF
many	NA	TRBV29-1	TRBJ2-5	TGCAGCGTTGAAAGGGAGGCAGGGGGGGAGACCCAGTACTTC	CSVEREAGGETQYF
few	NA	TRBV5-1	TRBJ1-5	TGCGCCAGCAGCCCCGGTTCCCTAGCCAATCAGCCCCAGCATTTT	CASSPGSLANQPQHF
NA	NA	TRBV12-3/TRBV12-4	TRBJ1-1	TGTGCCAGCAGTAATATCGGGGGTGGTGAAGCTTTCTTT	CASSNIGGGEAFF
many	TRBD1	TRBV12-3/TRBV12-4	TRBJ2-5	TGTGCCAGCAGTTTGGGGTTCGCAGGGGGACAGACCCAGTACTTC	CASSLGFAGGQTQYF
many	NA	TRBV12-3/TRBV12-4	TRBJ2-5	TGTGCCAGCAGTTTATCCTATGAGACCCAGTACTTC	CASSLSYETQYF
few	NA	TRBV27	TRBJ2-1	TGTGCCAGCAGTTTCTTGGCGGGATACCCCTACAATGAGCAGTTCTTC	CASSFLAGYPYNEQFF
many	TRBD1	TRBV7-7	TRBJ2-5	TGTGCTAGCAGCTCGGACAGGGGGCAAGAGACCCAGTACTTC	CASSSDRGQETQYF
few	NA	TRBV9	TRBJ2-2	TGTGCCAGCAGCGTAGCCTGGGGCACCGGGGAGCTGTTTTTT	CASSVAWGTGELFF
NA	NA	TRBV3-1	TRBJ2-7	TGTGCCAGCAGCCAATGGGGGACCTACGAGCAGTACTTC	CASSQWGTYEQYF
many	TRBD2	TRBV5-1	TRBJ2-1	TGCGCCAGCAGACTGGTAGCTAGCGGGGGAAACAATGAGCAGTTCTTC	CASRLVASGGNNEQFF